This T cell receptor (beta chain) was retrieved from a study of Graves' ophthalmopathy and Graves' hyperthyroidism (dated by TCRdb to 2017 to 2018). The study in broad terms: Peripheral blood was collected at initial diagnosis, before any treatment. Following sampling, methimazole starting at 30 mg daily was administered to hyperthyroidism patients, and high-dose intravenous methylprednisolone was administered to ophthalmopathy patients. The study used TCR beta repertoire signatures to distinguish Graves' ophthalmopathy from Graves' hyperthyroidism and to predict progression to ophthalmopathy. The roughly 100 discovery patients were randomly divided into training and test sets at a 7:3 ratio. A discovery set of about a hundred patients (around 45 ophthalmopathy, approximately 58 stable hyperthyroidism) was enrolled to explore V-J signatures distinguishing ophthalmopathy from hyperthyroidism. T-cell repertoires of thyroid tissue and blood were compared in a handful of hyperthyroidism patients. In total, 120 to 150 blood samples were TCR-sequenced: under 45 ophthalmopathy, approximately 75 hyperthyroidism and 17 hyperthyroidism-to-ophthalmopathy patients. For independent validation, a separate cohort was made up of approximately 18 hyperthyroidism patients plus 17 patients who later progressed from hyperthyroidism to ophthalmopathy. The study at large found these results: In validation, the model predicted ophthalmopathy progression with about 70% sensitivity and approximately 78% specificity; roughly eleven predicted patients were CT-confirmed with GO in a median of approximately 6.5 months. Most of the expanded thyroid clonotypes with a frequency above 0.001 were also detected in blood, and it was suggested that the thyroid immune response may be reflected by blood repertoires. In cross-validation, the 13-signature model distinguished ophthalmopathy from stable hyperthyroidism with approximately 90% sensitivity and over 81% specificity, while in the test set the corresponding values were 80% and 75%. No statistical method was used to set the sample size in advance, and the investigators knew which group each participant was assigned to.

Hyperthyroidism was defined as stable when no progression to ophthalmopathy occurred within 18 months of follow-up. Patients with hyperthyroidism were aged 18 to 65 years, had been newly diagnosed, and had a disease duration of less than 2 months. Patients with other autoimmune diseases, uncontrolled infections, pregnancy or lactation were excluded from the study. Clinical symptoms, serum thyroxine, TRAb, thyroid ultrasound and orbital computed tomography formed the basis of the diagnosis. PBMCs were isolated from 7.5 to 10 ml of fresh peripheral blood by Ficoll-Paque density gradient centrifugation. Total RNA was extracted using Trizol reagent, and RNA quality was checked on an Agilent 2100 Bioanalyzer. For repertoire sequencing, the TCR beta CDR3 regions were amplified from RNA transcripts. The first round was an RT-PCR using HTBI primers with the Qiagen OneStep RT-PCR kit, and this first round was followed by a second-round multiplex PCR, then size selection and purification. Sequencing of the libraries was carried out on an Illumina HiSeq2000 in paired-end mode with 100 bp reads. Per the authors' processing: SOAPnuke was used to process the reads, removing any read that contained adapters or uncalled bases, had a mean Phred below 15, or lacked an exact match to the constant primer or identifier. COPE v1.2.5 was used to merge the high-quality paired reads. Each unique nucleotide sequence was defined as a clonotype, and clonotypes were aligned to IMGT TRB V, D and J references with MiTCR v1.1. The analysis was limited to V-J combinations with a frequency above 0.0001, which together covered approximately 99% of repertoires. For each V-J combination, a TCR clonal expansion and chaos score was defined as the ratio of F50 clonal expansion to chaos observed in the TCRdist matrix. Welch's t-statistics and random forest were used to reduce the features to about 12 V-J combinations, which were then used as input to a naive Bayes classifier. Thyroid-blood repertoire similarity was quantified with the Morisita-Horn index. TCRdb reprocessed the public reads (quality trimming at Q25 with fastp, clone calling with MiXCR) and kept in-frame beta chains. When rows share a CDR3 protein, they turn into one entry using the most common DNA and genes. None of the V and J calls come from the authors' own analysis; TCRdb made them. This sample lists more than 300,000 distinct CDR3 sequences; 15% to 17% were detected once. The top ten constitute about 7% of the sample.

At the junction V is shortened by 6 bases and J by 8 bases, with 19 bases in between. The CDR3 has 14 amino acids, counting the end cysteine and phenylalanine. Only CDR3 DNA is held: 42 bases, read in frame from base 1. Details on this clonotype: Its antigen remains unidentified. Per-nucleotide qualities are absent, and no much larger clonotype sits a single base away.

The sequenced sample was peripheral blood. Recombination joined TRBV12-3 or TRBV12-4 with TRBJ1-2, with the D gene not confidently named. The receptor was isolated from a woman aged 18-29 years with stable Graves' hyperthyroidism. Donor details come from another sample of the same person, matched by shared clones. The DNA sequence follows: TGTGCCAGCAGCCCAAGCCCTTTTGCTTGGGGCTACACCTTC. Its translation reads: CASSPSPFAWGYTF.